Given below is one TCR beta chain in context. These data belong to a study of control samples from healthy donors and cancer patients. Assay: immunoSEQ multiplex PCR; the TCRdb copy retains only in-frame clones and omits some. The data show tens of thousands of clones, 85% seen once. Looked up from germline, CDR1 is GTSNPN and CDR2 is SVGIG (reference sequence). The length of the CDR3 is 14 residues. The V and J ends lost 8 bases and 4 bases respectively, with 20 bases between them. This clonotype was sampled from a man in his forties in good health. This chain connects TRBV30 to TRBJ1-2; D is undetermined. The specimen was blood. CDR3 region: CARKRQGPAYGYTF. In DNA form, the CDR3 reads TGTGCCCGAAAACGACAAGGCCCCGCCTATGGCTACACCTTC. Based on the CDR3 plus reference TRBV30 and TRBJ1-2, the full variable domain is SQTIHQWPATLVQPVGSPLSLECTVEGTSNPNLYWYRQAAGRGLQLLFYSVGIGQISSEVPQNLSASRPQDRQFILSSKKLLLSDSGFYLCARKRQGPAYGYTFGSGTRLTVV.